This section outlines one T cell receptor (beta chain) sequence together with its context. The CDR3 has 15 residues. Germline lookup yields CDR1 SEHNR and CDR2 FQNEAQ (reference sequence). The germline V and J ends were trimmed by 7 bases and 0 bases, with 10 bases remaining between them. The sample originates from a study of blood T cell repertoires in COVID-19. The table came from immunoSEQ multiplex PCR; TCRdb's copy has only in-frame clones and leaves some out. The profile shows approximately 90,000 clones, about two thirds of them singletons. The V call is TRBV7-9, the J call TRBJ1-6, with a possible D match to TRBD1 (5 bases). Source material: peripheral blood. The clonotype was recovered from an elderly woman with acute or convalescent COVID-19. The CDR3 spells CASTDQGSYNSPLHF. The CDR3 DNA reads as TGTGCCAGCACCGACCAGGGCTCCTATAATTCACCCCTCCACTTT. Supplemented by reference TRBV7-9 and TRBJ1-6, the full variable domain reads DTGVSQNPRHKITKRGQNVTFRCDPISEHNRLYWYRQTLGQGPEFLTYFQNEAQLEKSRLLSDRFSAERPKGSFSTLEIQRTEQGDSAMYLCASTDQGSYNSPLHFGNGTRLTVT.